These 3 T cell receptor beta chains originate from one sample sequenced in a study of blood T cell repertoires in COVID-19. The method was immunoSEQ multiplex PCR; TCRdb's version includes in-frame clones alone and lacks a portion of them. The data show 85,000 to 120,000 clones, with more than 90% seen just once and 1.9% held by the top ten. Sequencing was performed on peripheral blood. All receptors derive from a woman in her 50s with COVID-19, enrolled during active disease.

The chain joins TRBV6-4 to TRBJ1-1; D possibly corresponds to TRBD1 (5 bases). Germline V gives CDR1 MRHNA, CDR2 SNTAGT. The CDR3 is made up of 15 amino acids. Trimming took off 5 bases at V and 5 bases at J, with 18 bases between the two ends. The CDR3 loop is CASSPESAGGTEAFF. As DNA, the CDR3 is TGTGCCAGCAGTCCCGAGAGCGCCGGGGGAACTGAAGCTTTCTTT.

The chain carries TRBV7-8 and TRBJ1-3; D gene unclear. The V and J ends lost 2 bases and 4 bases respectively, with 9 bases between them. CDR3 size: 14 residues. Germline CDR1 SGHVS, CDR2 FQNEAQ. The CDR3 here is CASSLMTGGNTIYF. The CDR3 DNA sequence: TGTGCCAGCAGCTTAATGACGGGGGGAAACACCATATATTTT.

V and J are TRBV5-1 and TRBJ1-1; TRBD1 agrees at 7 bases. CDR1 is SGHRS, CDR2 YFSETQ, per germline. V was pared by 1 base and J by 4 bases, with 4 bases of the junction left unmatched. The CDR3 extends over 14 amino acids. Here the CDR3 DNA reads TGCGCCAGCAGCTTGACAGGGGTTCGCACTGAAGCTTTCTTT. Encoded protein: CASSLTGVRTEAFF.